This entry concerns a single T cell receptor (beta chain). The sample originates from a study of patients and donors after allogeneic stem cell transplantation. MiXCR, applied by TCRdb to the RT-PCR reads, yields one record per CDR3 protein. The sample consists of some 880,000 distinct CDR3 sequences, roughly 18% of them appearing once. The CDR3 length is 15 residues. Germline CDR1 KGHSH, CDR2 LQKENI. Trimming removed 0 bases from V and 0 bases from J, with 6 bases in between. The sequence was obtained from a human donor who was either an allogeneic HSCT recipient or a stem cell or donor lymphocyte infusion donor (not recorded which). It is not recorded whose cells these are; they may come from a transplant donor. The specimen was blood, either unsorted or a sorted T cell fraction (not recorded which). V is TRBV18 and J is TRBJ2-1; D gene ambiguous. Written as DNA, the CDR3 is TGTGCCAGCTCACCACCCGGTTACTCCTACAATGAGCAGTTCTTC. Amino acid sequence: CASSPPGYSYNEQFF. Based on the CDR3 plus reference TRBV18 and TRBJ2-1, the full variable domain is NAGVMQNPRHLVRRRGQEARLRCSPMKGHSHVYWYRQLPEEGLKFMVYLQKENIIDESGMPKERFSAEFPKEGPSILRIQQVVRGDSAAYFCASSPPGYSYNEQFFGPGTRLTVL.